This T cell receptor beta chain came from a study of T cells in Graves' hyperthyroidism and ophthalmopathy. Regarding the study as a whole: Classification by a 13 V-J model distinguished ophthalmopathy from stable hyperthyroidism. Most thyroid-expanded clonotypes above 0.001 were also found in blood.

In its sample, this clonotype was seen a few times. Its antigen is undetermined. The V and J ends lost 4 bases and 2 bases respectively, with 9 bases between them. This CDR3 contains 13 residues. Germline CDR1 is LNHDA and CDR2 is SQIVND (reference sequence). Regions amplified from RNA transcripts were the TCR beta CDR3 regions. In the first-round RT-PCR of the TCR CDR3, the HTBI primer set was used. TCRdb re-derived calls from the multiplex PCR reads in MiXCR, one entry per CDR3 protein. Of roughly 240,000 distinct CDR3 sequences listed, around 24% were seen once; the top ten hold about a third. The sequence was obtained from a woman in her forties with Graves' ophthalmopathy. The sequenced sample was blood. The rearrangement links TRBV19 to TRBJ2-7; the D is unclear. In DNA, the CDR3 is TGTGCCAGTAGTACGGCAGTCGCCTACGAGCAGTACTTC. Translation: CASSTAVAYEQYF.